The rows below give T cell receptor beta chains drawn from one sample of a study of metastatic and nonmetastatic thyroid tumors. TCRdb re-analyzed the PCR reads through MiXCR. The sample comprises tens of thousands of clones, roughly 18% of which are singletons, and around 19% rests with the top ten. What was sequenced was blood. These receptors originate from a female donor with papillary thyroid cancer or a benign thyroid nodule (not recorded which). Some clones in this sample may be carry-over from other donors' samples. Each CDR3 is given with its conserved first and last residue. The order of the fields is CDR3 length, V gene, J gene, CDR3 protein.

15	TRBV29-1	TRBJ2-3	CSVAGTSARTDTQYF
15	TRBV27	TRBJ1-1	CASSPQGQGGTEAFF
15	TRBV18	TRBJ1-5	CASSPSMQSNQPQHF
15	TRBV5-1	TRBJ2-7	CASSLGRQGAHEQYF
15	TRBV7-2	TRBJ1-4	CASSLAGRNDEKLFF
15	TRBV27	TRBJ2-6	CASSPRISGANVLTF
13	TRBV27	TRBJ2-1	CASIGQGPNEQFF
16	TRBV11-1	TRBJ1-2	CASSRQGQGAFYGYTF
15	TRBV9	TRBJ1-2	CASSGTGGYNYGYTF
17	TRBV11-2	TRBJ2-3	CASSSSGTSGMKGTQYF
15	TRBV5-1	TRBJ2-3	CASSLLGPAGDTQYF
14	TRBV11-2	TRBJ1-4	CASSLVSRNEKLFF
17	TRBV14	TRBJ2-5	CASSQTTGTSGQETQYF
15	TRBV3-1	TRBJ1-2	CASSPYRAVVYGYTF
18	TRBV6-2/TRBV6-3	TRBJ2-2	CASSRGFTGGRGTGELFF
14	TRBV30	TRBJ2-7	CAWSTGGGGYEQYF
13	TRBV6-5	TRBJ1-5	CASSSGFYQPQHF
19	TRBV12-3/TRBV12-4	TRBJ2-5	CASSLGGRRTSGSQETQYF
14	TRBV20-1	TRBJ1-5	CSARGGNNNQPQHF
15	TRBV5-4	TRBJ2-7	CASSGPGQDAYEQYF
16	TRBV6-2/TRBV6-3	TRBJ2-7	CASSDTGGYRNYEQYF
12	TRBV30	TRBJ2-7	CAWTFRGGEQYF
13	TRBV20-1	TRBJ2-7	CSARRQVLYEQYF
14	TRBV28	TRBJ1-1	CAGSSVPEVTEAFF
13	TRBV20-1	TRBJ2-3	CSAGTRRTDTQYF
16	TRBV27	TRBJ2-7	CASSPEGLAGGYEQYF
13	TRBV20-1	TRBJ1-1	CSAHRTGWIEAFF
16	TRBV6-1	TRBJ2-5	CASSEGLGLGQETQYF
14	TRBV3-1	TRBJ2-5	CASSQGLAGETQYF
15	TRBV3-1	TRBJ2-6	CASSYSFSGANVLTF
14	TRBV28	TRBJ2-2	CASSWALNTLELFF
15	TRBV2	TRBJ2-3	CASSRLGGPPDTQYF
15	TRBV2	TRBJ1-5	CASRVKGAGNQPQHF